This is a list of T cell receptor beta chains from one sample in a study of cytomegalovirus exposure and HLA in healthy donors. Clones were read by immunoSEQ multiplex PCR, and TCRdb kept only the in-frame ones, dropping some. The sample carries about 120,000 clones, 60% to 80% recorded once. Sequencing was performed on PBMCs. Receptors originate from a man aged 25-45 years in good health and CMV-seronegative. Each CDR3 is given with its conserved first and last residue. A D gene is named only where the DNA matches it firmly. The listing skips clone size in some rows; elsewhere it reads once, few, many or a size class.

j_call v_call d_call clone_size cdr3_nt cdr3_aa
TRBJ2-7 TRBV10-3 . . TGTGCCATCAGTGACGGCATGACATCCCTCGAGCAGTACTTC CAISDGMTSLEQYF
TRBJ2-7 TRBV12-5 TRBD1 . TGTGCTAGTGGTTTACCAAAGGACAGGGCACCCTACGAGCAGTACTTC CASGLPKDRAPYEQYF
TRBJ1-1 TRBV5-1 . . TGCGCCAGCAGCTTTGGGGTCGGGAGGGCTGAAGCTTTCTTT CASSFGVGRAEAFF
TRBJ2-7 TRBV9 . few TGTGCCAGCAGCGTCACAGGGTGGTCCTACGAGCAGTACTTC CASSVTGWSYEQYF
TRBJ1-4 TRBV28 . . TGTGCCAGCAGTTTTGGGGGGGCTAGAGAAAAACTGTTTTTT CASSFGGAREKLFF
TRBJ2-7 TRBV28 . . TGTGCCAGCACCAAGTTAGGGACACGGACAACCTACGAGCAGTACTTC CASTKLGTRTTYEQYF
TRBJ1-6 TRBV6-1 TRBD1 few TGTGCCAGCATCATGACAGGGTTGAATTCACCCCTCCACTTT CASIMTGLNSPLHF
TRBJ2-5 TRBV30 TRBD2 . TGTGCCTGGACGGTCGGAGGGACTAGCAGTGAGACCCAGTACTTC CAWTVGGTSSETQYF
TRBJ1-2 TRBV9 . . TGTGCCAGCAGCGTAGGTCTTGACAGACACTATGGCTACACCTTC CASSVGLDRHYGYTF
TRBJ1-3 TRBV6-1 . . TGTGCCAGCAGTGAAGCGCCAGGTACTGGAAACACCATATATTTT CASSEAPGTGNTIYF
TRBJ2-3 TRBV5-1 TRBD2 . TGCGCCAGCAGCTTGACGTCCGGGGGGGATACGCAGTATTTT CASSLTSGGDTQYF
TRBJ1-1 TRBV6-5 . . TGTGCCAGCGGGGGGATGGGAGAGGGGAACACTGAAGCTTTCTTT CASGGMGEGNTEAFF
TRBJ2-5 TRBV27 TRBD1 . TGTGCCAGCAGTTTCGGACAGGTGGTGGGGACCCAGTACTTC CASSFGQVVGTQYF
TRBJ2-3 TRBV4-1 TRBD1 . TGCGCCAGCAGCCGGACAGGGGACACGGATACGCAGTATTTT CASSRTGDTDTQYF
TRBJ1-1 TRBV29-1 TRBD1 . TGCAGCGTTGGGGGACAGTTGAACACTGAAGCTTTCTTT CSVGGQLNTEAFF
TRBJ2-5 TRBV5-1 . . TGCGCCAGCCAAACGACGGGGGAAAGAGGAGAGACCCAGTACTTC CASQTTGERGETQYF
TRBJ1-1 TRBV6-5 . once TGTGCCAGCAGTCCCTGGAGGGAAACTGAAGCTTTCTTT CASSPWRETEAFF
TRBJ1-2 TRBV5-1 TRBD1 . TGCGCCAGCAGCCTCCCGGGACAGGACTATGGCTACACCTTC CASSLPGQDYGYTF
TRBJ2-2 TRBV6-6 . . TGTGCCAGCAGTTACTCCGACAGCGGGGAGCTGTTTTTT CASSYSDSGELFF
TRBJ2-1 TRBV4-3 . . TGCGCCAGCAGCCAAGATCGGGTCCGTGGTGATGAGCAGTTCTTC CASSQDRVRGDEQFF
TRBJ1-5 TRBV4-2 TRBD1 . TGTGCCAGCAGCCAAACCGGGACAGGGGATCAGCCCCAGCATTTT CASSQTGTGDQPQHF
TRBJ1-6 TRBV19 TRBD1 . TGTGCCAGTAGTATGAATCACCAGGGGGCAAATTCACCCCTCCACTTT CASSMNHQGANSPLHF
TRBJ2-2 TRBV19 . . TGTGCCAGTAGGCCCTCTCTAACCGGGGAGCTGTTTTTT CASRPSLTGELFF
TRBJ2-7 TRBV4-1 . once TGCGCCAGCAGCCAAGACAAACTGGGGCGTTTAGTATACGAGCAGTACTTC CASSQDKLGRLVYEQYF
TRBJ2-1 TRBV5-1 . . TGCGCCAGCAGCTGGGACGGGAGCTCCTACAATGAGCAGTTCTTC CASSWDGSSYNEQFF
TRBJ1-5 TRBV7-3 . . TGTGCCAGCAGCTTAACATTCGATCAGCCCCAGCATTTT CASSLTFDQPQHF
TRBJ2-3 TRBV4-3 TRBD2 . TGCGCCAGCAGCCAAGGTTCGCGAGCGGGGGGAGTGTATACGCAGTATTTT CASSQGSRAGGVYTQYF
TRBJ2-3 TRBV27 TRBD1 . TGTGCCAGCAGGCCAACAGGGGCGACGCGCACAGATACGCAGTATTTT CASRPTGATRTDTQYF
TRBJ2-7 TRBV29-1 TRBD1 . TGCAGCGTTGTGGACAGGGGGAACTACGAGCAGTACTTC CSVVDRGNYEQYF
TRBJ1-2 TRBV27 TRBD1 . TGTGCCAGCAGTGTGGACAGGGGGGCCTATGGCTACACCTTC CASSVDRGAYGYTF
TRBJ2-5 TRBV9 . . TGTGCCAGCAGCGTAGAGTCAGGGTCGGAGACCCAGTACTTC CASSVESGSETQYF
TRBJ1-1 TRBV7-2 . . TGTGCCAGCAGCTTCGCGACGGGGAGGAGTGAGGCTTTCTTT CASSFATGRSEAFF
TRBJ1-2 TRBV4-1 . few TGCGCCAGCAGTTGGGAGCTAAAAACTGCTAACTATGGCTACACCTTC CASSWELKTANYGYTF
TRBJ1-4 TRBV6-5 . . TGTGCCAGCAGCCCCATGGGGGGCGGGGGAGAAAAACTGTTTTTT CASSPMGGGGEKLFF
TRBJ1-4 TRBV28 . . TGTGCCAGCAGTTTGACAGAACGGTGGGAAAAACTGTTTTTT CASSLTERWEKLFF
TRBJ2-3 TRBV4-3 . . TGCGCCAGCAGCCGCCGGGGCGGGGCCACAGATACGCAGTATTTT CASSRRGGATDTQYF
TRBJ2-7 TRBV6-1 . . TGTGCCAGCAGTGAAGGGCAGGGTTTCTACGAGCAGTACTTC CASSEGQGFYEQYF
TRBJ1-2 TRBV4-3 . . TGCGCCAGCAGCCAAGAGTACACCCTCTATGGCTACACCTTC CASSQEYTLYGYTF
TRBJ2-1 TRBV4-2 . few TGTGCCAGCAGCCAAGATACGGCGGAGTTCTTC CASSQDTAEFF
TRBJ1-5 TRBV4-1 . . TGCGCCAGCAGCCAGATGGAGGACGGTGGGAATCAGCCCCAGCATTTT CASSQMEDGGNQPQHF
TRBJ2-7 TRBV7-9 TRBD2 once TGTTCCAGCAGCTCAACCTCGGGACTAGCGGGGCTCGAGCAGTACTTC CSSSSTSGLAGLEQYF
TRBJ1-5 TRBV19 . . TGTGCCAGTAGTATAGATCGCAGGTTTTTTCAGCCCCAGCATTTT CASSIDRRFFQPQHF
TRBJ2-2 TRBV30 TRBD1 . TGTGCCTGGAGGGGGACAGGAGTCCTCACCGGGGAGCTGTTTTTT CAWRGTGVLTGELFF
TRBJ2-2 TRBV28 . . TGTGCCAGCCGCTCCGGGACACTCAACACCGGGGAGCTGTTTTTT CASRSGTLNTGELFF
TRBJ1-5 TRBV6-5 TRBD1 . TGTGCCAGCAGCCAGGGGGGCAATCAGCCCCAGCATTTT CASSQGGNQPQHF
TRBJ1-2 TRBV28 . once TGTGCCAGCAGTTTCGGATGGGCTTTCGACGGCTACACCTTC CASSFGWAFDGYTF